A single sample gave rise to the 5 T cell receptor beta chains below, sequenced in a study of blood T cell repertoires in COVID-19. Repertoires were generated with immunoSEQ multiplex PCR, while TCRdb's copy carries only in-frame clones and drops some. The table lists hundreds of thousands of clones, approximately 88% of them singletons, with around 0.92% in the top ten. Sequencing was performed on PBMCs or T cells enriched from blood (not recorded which). The receptors derive from a woman in her thirties who had recovered from COVID-19.

The genes are TRBV4-1 and TRBJ1-2; D is ambiguous. Germline-derived CDR1 and CDR2 are MGHRA and YSYEKL. This CDR3 region has 13 residues. V lost 0 bases to trimming and J lost 4 bases, with 6 bases between them. CDR3 protein: CASSQDGPYGYTF. The CDR3 DNA reads TGCGCCAGCAGCCAAGATGGGCCCTATGGCTACACCTTC.

This rearrangement joins TRBV7-8 to TRBJ2-5; TRBD2 matches 13 bases. J was trimmed by 5 bases and V by 5 bases; bases with no gene match: 8. This CDR3 has 16 amino acids. CDR1 is SGHVS, CDR2 FQNEAQ, per germline. The CDR3 nucleotides read TGTGCCAGCAGCCTAGGGACTAGCGGGGAGGGGGAGACCCAGTACTTC. Translation: CASSLGTSGEGETQYF.

The V and J genes are TRBV5-1 and TRBJ2-1; 10 nucleotides align to TRBD2. From germline, CDR1 is SGHRS and CDR2 YFSETQ. V shed 6 bases, J shed 3 bases, and the junction held 6 bases outside the gene matches. This CDR3 spans 15 amino acids. The CDR3 DNA sequence: TGCGCCAGCAAATTACGACTAGCGGGCTACAATGAGCAGTTCTTC. This sequence encodes CASKLRLAGYNEQFF.

The chain uses TRBV7-3 and TRBJ1-5; D uncertain. The CDR3 totals 12 residues. With 5 bases removed from V and 6 bases from J, the gap between germline ends came to 8 bases. Germline V lookup: CDR1 SGHTA, CDR2 FQGTGA. CDR3 residues: CASSLPGQPQHF. The CDR3 nucleotides read TGTGCCAGCAGCCTCCCGGGTCAGCCCCAGCATTTT.

The chain couples TRBV27 to TRBJ1-5; 7 positions agree with TRBD1. This CDR3 contains 15 residues. Germline V gene lookup returns CDR1 MNHEY and CDR2 SMNVEV (reference sequence). The junction had 6 bases not matched to a gene; V was cut back by 3 bases and J by 4 bases. The CDR3 protein is CASSFRDRANQPQHF. CDR3 sequence (DNA): TGTGCCAGCAGTTTCCGCGACAGGGCGAATCAGCCCCAGCATTTT.